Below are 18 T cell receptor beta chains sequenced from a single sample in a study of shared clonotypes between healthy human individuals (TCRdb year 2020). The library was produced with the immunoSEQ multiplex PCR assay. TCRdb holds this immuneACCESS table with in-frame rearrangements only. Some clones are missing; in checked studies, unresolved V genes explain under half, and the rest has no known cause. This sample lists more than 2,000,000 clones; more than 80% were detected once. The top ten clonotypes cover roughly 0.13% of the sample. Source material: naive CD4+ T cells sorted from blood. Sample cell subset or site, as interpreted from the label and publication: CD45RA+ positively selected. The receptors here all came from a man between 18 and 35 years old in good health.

The CDR3 nucleotides read TGTGCCAGCAGCGCCTCAGGGAGCAATCAGCCCCAGCATTTT. This sequence encodes CASSASGSNQPQHF. This chain joins TRBV28 and TRBJ1-5; possible D gene TRBD1, 5 bases. The germline gives CDR1 MDHEN, CDR2 SYDVKM. Trimming shortened V by 6 bases and J by 1 base, and 10 bases separated the two germline ends. This CDR3 region has 14 residues.

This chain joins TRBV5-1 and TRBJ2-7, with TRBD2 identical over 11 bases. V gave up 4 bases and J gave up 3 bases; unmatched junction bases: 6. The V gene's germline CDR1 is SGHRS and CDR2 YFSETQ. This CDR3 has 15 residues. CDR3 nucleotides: TGCGCCAGCAGCCAGACGACTAGCGGGGTCTACGAGCAGTACTTC. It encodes CASSQTTSGVYEQYF.

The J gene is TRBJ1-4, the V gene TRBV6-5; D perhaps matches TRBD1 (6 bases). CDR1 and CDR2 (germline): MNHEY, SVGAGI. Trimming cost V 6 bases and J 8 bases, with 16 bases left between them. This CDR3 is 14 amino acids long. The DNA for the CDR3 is TGTGCCAGCAGCACGGACAGAAGAAGGGAAAAACTGTTTTTT. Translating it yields CASSTDRRREKLFF.

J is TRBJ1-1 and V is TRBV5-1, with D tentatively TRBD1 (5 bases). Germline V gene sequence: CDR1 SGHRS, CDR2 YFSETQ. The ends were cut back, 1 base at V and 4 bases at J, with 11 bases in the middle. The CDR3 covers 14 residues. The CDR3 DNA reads TGCGCCAGCAGCTTGACTGGGGCAATCACTGAAGCTTTCTTT. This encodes CASSLTGAITEAFF. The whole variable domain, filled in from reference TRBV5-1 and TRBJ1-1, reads KAGVTQTPRYLIKTRGQQVTLSCSPISGHRSVSWYQQTPGQGLQFLFEYFSETQRNKGNFPGRFSGRQFSNSRSEMNVSTLELGDSALYLCASSLTGAITEAFFGQGTRLTVV.

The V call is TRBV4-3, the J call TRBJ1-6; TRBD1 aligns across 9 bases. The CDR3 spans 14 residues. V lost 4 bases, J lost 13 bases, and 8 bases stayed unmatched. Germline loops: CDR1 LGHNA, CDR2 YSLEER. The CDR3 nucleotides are TGCGCCAGCAGCCTCCGACAGGGGGGGATGCCCCTCCACTTT. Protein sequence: CASSLRQGGMPLHF.

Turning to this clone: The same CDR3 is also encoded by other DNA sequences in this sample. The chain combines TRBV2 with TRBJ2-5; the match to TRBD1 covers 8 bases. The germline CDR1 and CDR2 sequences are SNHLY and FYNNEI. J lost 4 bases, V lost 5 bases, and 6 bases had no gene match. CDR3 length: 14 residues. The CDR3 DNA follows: TGTGCCAGCAGTCGGCAGGGGGCCGGAGAGACCCAGTACTTC. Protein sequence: CASSRQGAGETQYF.

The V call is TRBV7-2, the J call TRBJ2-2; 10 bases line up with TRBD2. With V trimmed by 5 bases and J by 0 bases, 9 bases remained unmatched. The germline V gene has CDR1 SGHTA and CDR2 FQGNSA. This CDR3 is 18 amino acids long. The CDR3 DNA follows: TGTGCCAGCAGCCCCCAGCGGGGGGGTAACGCGAACACCGGGGAGCTGTTTTTT. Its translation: CASSPQRGGNANTGELFF.

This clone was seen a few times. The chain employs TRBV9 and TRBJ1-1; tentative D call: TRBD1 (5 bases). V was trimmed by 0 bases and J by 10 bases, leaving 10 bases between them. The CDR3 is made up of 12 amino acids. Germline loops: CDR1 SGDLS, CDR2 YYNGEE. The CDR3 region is CASSVEAGTAFF. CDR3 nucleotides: TGTGCCAGCAGCGTAGAGGCAGGGACAGCTTTCTTT.

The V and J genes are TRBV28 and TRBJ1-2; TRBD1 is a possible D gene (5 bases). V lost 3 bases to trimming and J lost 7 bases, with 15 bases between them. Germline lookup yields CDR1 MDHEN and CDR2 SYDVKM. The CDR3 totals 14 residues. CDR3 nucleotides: TGTGCCAGCAGTTTCCTATCCGCGCAGGGTGGCTACACCTTC. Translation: CASSFLSAQGGYTF.

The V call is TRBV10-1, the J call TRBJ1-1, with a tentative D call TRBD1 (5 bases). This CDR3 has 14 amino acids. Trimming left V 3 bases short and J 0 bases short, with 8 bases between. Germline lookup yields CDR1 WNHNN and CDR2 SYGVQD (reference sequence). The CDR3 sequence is CASSDQQVNTEAFF. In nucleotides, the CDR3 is TGCGCCAGCAGTGACCAACAGGTGAACACTGAAGCTTTCTTT.

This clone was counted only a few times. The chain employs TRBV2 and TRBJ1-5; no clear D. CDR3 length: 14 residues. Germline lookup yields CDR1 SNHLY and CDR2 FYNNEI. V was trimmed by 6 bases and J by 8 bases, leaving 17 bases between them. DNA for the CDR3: TGTGCCAGCAGGGAGGAGGCAACCCGAAAGCCCCAGCATTTT. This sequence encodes CASREEATRKPQHF.

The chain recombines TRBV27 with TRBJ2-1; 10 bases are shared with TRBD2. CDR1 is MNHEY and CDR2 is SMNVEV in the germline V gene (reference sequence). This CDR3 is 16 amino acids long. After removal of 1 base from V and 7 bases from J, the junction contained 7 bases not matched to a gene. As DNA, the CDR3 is TGTGCCAGCAGTTTATACAGGAGCGGGGGGGTAAATGAGCAGTTCTTC. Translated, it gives CASSLYRSGGVNEQFF.

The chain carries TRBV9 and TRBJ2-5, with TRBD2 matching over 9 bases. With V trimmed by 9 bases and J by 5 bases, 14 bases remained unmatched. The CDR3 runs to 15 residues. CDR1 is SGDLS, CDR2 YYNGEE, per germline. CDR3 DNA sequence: TGTGCCACCTCAGAAGGCGGGGGGGCCCGGGAGACCCAGTACTTC. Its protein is CATSEGGGARETQYF.

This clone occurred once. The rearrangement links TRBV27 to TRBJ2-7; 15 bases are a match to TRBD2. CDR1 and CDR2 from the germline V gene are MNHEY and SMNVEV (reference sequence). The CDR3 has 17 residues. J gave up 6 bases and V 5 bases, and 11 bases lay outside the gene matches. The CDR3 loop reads CASSRTSGRALGGEQYF. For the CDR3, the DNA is TGTGCCAGCAGTCGGACTAGCGGGAGGGCCTTAGGTGGCGAGCAGTACTTC.

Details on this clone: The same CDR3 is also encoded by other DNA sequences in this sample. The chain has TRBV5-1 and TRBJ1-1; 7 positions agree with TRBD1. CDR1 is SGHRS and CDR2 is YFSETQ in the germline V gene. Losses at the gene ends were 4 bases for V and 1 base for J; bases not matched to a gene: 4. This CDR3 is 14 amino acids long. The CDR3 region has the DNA TGCGCCAGCAGCGGCGGGACAGCGAACACTGAAGCTTTCTTT. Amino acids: CASSGGTANTEAFF.

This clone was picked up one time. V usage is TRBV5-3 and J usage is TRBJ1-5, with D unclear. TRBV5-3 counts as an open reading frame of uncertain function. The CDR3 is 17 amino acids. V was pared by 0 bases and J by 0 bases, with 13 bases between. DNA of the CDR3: TGTGCCAGAAGCTTGGGTCAAGAGTTTTTTAGCAATCAGCCCCAGCATTTT. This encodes CARSLGQEFFSNQPQHF.

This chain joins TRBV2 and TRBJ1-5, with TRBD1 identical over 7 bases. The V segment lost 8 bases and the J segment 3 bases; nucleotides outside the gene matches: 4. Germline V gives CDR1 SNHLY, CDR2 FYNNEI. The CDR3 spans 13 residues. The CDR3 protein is CASLGQINQPQHF. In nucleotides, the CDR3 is TGTGCCAGCCTGGGACAGATCAATCAGCCCCAGCATTTT.

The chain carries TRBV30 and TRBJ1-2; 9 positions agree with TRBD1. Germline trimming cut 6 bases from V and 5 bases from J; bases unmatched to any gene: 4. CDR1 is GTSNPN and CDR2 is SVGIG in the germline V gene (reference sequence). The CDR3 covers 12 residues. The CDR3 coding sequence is TGTGCCTGCACGACAGGGGGGTATGGCTACACCTTC. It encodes CACTTGGYGYTF.